Shown below are 19 T cell receptor beta chains from a single sample sequenced in a study of blood T cell repertoires in COVID-19. Assay used: immunoSEQ multiplex PCR; TCRdb lists only in-frame clones, some missing. The sample records more than 200,000 clones, roughly 84% being singletons. The sequencing sample was made of peripheral blood. The receptors shown here come from a middle-aged woman with active or convalescent COVID-19.

The V and J genes are TRBV18 and TRBJ1-1, with D hard to call. The CDR3 contains 14 residues. Germline CDR1 reads KGHSH; CDR2 reads LQKENI. Deletions cut 2 bases from V and 4 bases from J, with 11 bases between. The CDR3 sequence is CASSPGEHSTEAFF. The CDR3 DNA reads TGTGCCAGCTCACCAGGGGAGCATTCCACTGAAGCTTTCTTT.

This clone was seen a few times. The gene calls are TRBV7-2 and TRBJ1-6; weak D call: TRBD1 (5 bases). The CDR3 contains 15 residues. CDR1 SGHTA and CDR2 FQGNSA come from the germline V gene. Between the trimmed V and J ends, which lost 1 base and 9 bases, there was a span of 13 bases. This chain's CDR3 is CASSLVSGGGSPLHF. For the CDR3, the DNA is TGTGCCAGCAGCTTAGTCTCCGGGGGGGGTTCACCCCTCCACTTT. The full variable domain, its missing parts supplied by reference TRBV7-2 and TRBJ1-6, is GAGVSQSPSNKVTEKGKDVELRCDPISGHTALYWYRQSLGQGLEFLIYFQGNSAPDKSGLPSDRFSAERTGGSVSTLTIQRTQQEDSAVYLCASSLVSGGGSPLHFGNGTRLTVT.

The rearrangement joins TRBV19 to TRBJ2-5; 9 bases match TRBD1. The V gene end was trimmed by 5 bases and the J gene end by 5 bases; junction bases not matched to a gene: 3. The CDR3 covers 13 residues. The germline V gene has CDR1 LNHDA and CDR2 SQIVND (reference sequence). DNA for the CDR3: TGTGCCAGTAGTCGACAGGGGGTGGAGACCCAGTACTTC. It yields the protein CASSRQGVETQYF.

The genes are TRBV7-8 and TRBJ2-1; tentative D call: TRBD2 (6 bases). The CDR3 length is 14 residues. V was pared by 5 bases and J by 7 bases, with 15 bases between. The germline gives CDR1 SGHVS, CDR2 FQNEAQ. CDR3 residues: CASSRGTQPNEQFF. In nucleotides, the CDR3 is TGTGCCAGCAGCCGAGGGACTCAGCCAAATGAGCAGTTCTTC.

The V call is TRBV28, the J call TRBJ2-7, with D maybe TRBD1 (6 bases). Looked up from germline, CDR1 is MDHEN and CDR2 is SYDVKM. V lost 7 bases and J 4 bases, leaving 17 bases between the germline ends. The CDR3 consists of 14 residues. The DNA for the CDR3 is TGTGCCAGCAAGGAGTACAGGGAAGAGTACGAGCAGTACTTC. Protein: CASKEYREEYEQYF. The full variable domain, with the rest looked up from reference TRBV28 and TRBJ2-7, is DVKVTQSSRYLVKRTGEKVFLECVQDMDHENMFWYRQDPGLGLRLIYFSYDVKMKEKGDIPEGYSVSREKKERFSLILESASTNQTSMYLCASKEYREEYEQYFGPGTRLTVT.

This chain connects TRBV11-2 to TRBJ1-2; 7 bases align to TRBD1. This CDR3 has 15 residues. Germline CDR1 SGHAT, CDR2 FQNNGV. Germline trimming cut 2 bases from V and 3 bases from J; bases unmatched to any gene: 6. The CDR3 spells CASSLLAGGDYGYTF. Here the CDR3 DNA reads TGTGCCAGCAGCTTATTAGCAGGGGGTGACTATGGCTACACCTTC.

J is TRBJ1-5 and V is TRBV6-5; possibly TRBD1 for D (5 bases). V lost 5 bases, J lost 5 bases, and 13 bases lay in between. The CDR3 extends over 14 amino acids. Germline V gives CDR1 MNHEY, CDR2 SVGAGI. For the CDR3, the DNA is TGTGCCAGCAGTCAAAACAGGATCGATCAGCCCCAGCATTTT. It specifies CASSQNRIDQPQHF.

This sequence joins TRBV11-2 and TRBJ2-7, with TRBD1 identical over 9 bases. The germline V gene encodes CDR1 SGHAT and CDR2 FQNNGV. The CDR3 is 14 amino acids. Unmatched junction bases numbered 2, after V lost 4 bases and J lost 1 base. The CDR3 spells CASSWGQGSYEQYV. In DNA form, the CDR3 reads TGTGCCAGCAGCTGGGGACAGGGATCCTACGAGCAGTACGTC.

The DNA for the CDR3 is TGTGCCAGCAGCTTAGGGGGTAGCGGGGGCTCCTACGAGCAGTACGTC. This sequence encodes CASSLGGSGGSYEQYV. The rearrangement uses TRBV7-9 and TRBJ2-7, with 9 bases matching TRBD2. V lost 1 base and J lost 0; bases outside the gene matches: 4. Germline V gene data show CDR1 as SEHNR and CDR2 as FQNEAQ (reference sequence). The CDR3 spans 16 residues.

The chain has TRBV5-1 and TRBJ2-7; 8 bases match TRBD1. The CDR3 loop spans 14 amino acids. With V trimmed by 4 bases and J by 6 bases, 9 bases remained unmatched. Germline lookup yields CDR1 SGHRS and CDR2 YFSETQ. The CDR3 coding sequence is TGCGCCAGCAGCGGTCGGCAGGGGGCGTTCGAGCAGTACTTC. Translated: CASSGRQGAFEQYF.

The chain uses TRBV3-1 (or the pseudogene TRBV3-2) and TRBJ2-2; D possibly corresponds to TRBD2 (6 bases). Trimming left V 8 bases short and J 6 bases short, with 10 bases between. CDR3 length: 12 amino acids. Per the germline V gene, CDR1 is LGHDT and CDR2 is YNNKEL (reference sequence). The CDR3 region has the DNA TGTGCCAGCGGGGAGGTTGCCGGGGAGCTGTTTTTT. Translation gives CASGEVAGELFF.

This clone turned up a few times. Other DNA sequences in this specimen translate into the identical CDR3. This chain links TRBV10-2 with TRBJ1-1, with 9 bases matching TRBD1. V was pared by 7 bases and J by 3 bases, with 3 bases of the junction left unmatched. The CDR3 is made up of 13 amino acids. Per germline, CDR1 WSHSY and CDR2 SAAADI. CDR3 protein: CASNRGPDTEAFF. CDR3 nucleotides: TGCGCCAGCAACAGGGGGCCCGACACTGAAGCTTTCTTT.

V is TRBV19 and J is TRBJ1-2; possible D gene TRBD1, 5 bases. This CDR3 has 16 amino acids. The germline CDR1 and CDR2 sequences are LNHDA and SQIVND (reference sequence). V lost 3 bases to trimming and J lost 4 bases, with 18 bases between them. For the CDR3, the DNA is TGTGCCAGTAGTATGGCCTTGACAGTTTCCCCCTATGGCTACACCTTC. It translates to CASSMALTVSPYGYTF.

The chain couples TRBV4-1 to TRBJ2-7; 7 bases agree with TRBD1. The CDR3 has 15 residues. Germline CDR1 and CDR2: MGHRA and YSYEKL. V was clipped by 1 base and J by 3 bases; unmatched bases: 6. For the CDR3, the DNA is TGCGCCAGCAGCCAAGGACAGGGTCAAATCTACGAGCAGTACTTC. Its protein product is CASSQGQGQIYEQYF.

The chain couples TRBV19 to TRBJ1-2; 11 bases agree with TRBD1. J was trimmed by 5 bases and V by 5 bases; bases with no gene match: 10. CDR3 size: 16 residues. The germline V gene has CDR1 LNHDA and CDR2 SQIVND (reference sequence). Written as DNA, the CDR3 is TGTGCCAGTAGTCCGGACAGGGGGCGGAGAATGTATGGCTACACCTTC. Amino acids: CASSPDRGRRMYGYTF.

V usage is TRBV2 and J usage is TRBJ1-2, with D uncertain. Trimming cost V 4 bases and J 4 bases, with 10 bases left between them. The CDR3 contains 13 residues. Germline V gene sequence: CDR1 SNHLY, CDR2 FYNNEI. This chain's CDR3 is CASSVRGLYGYTF. CDR3 coding DNA: TGTGCCAGCAGTGTCCGGGGTCTCTATGGCTACACCTTC. Full variable domain (remainder filled in from reference TRBV2 and TRBJ1-2): EPEVTQTPSHQVTQMGQEVILRCVPISNHLYFYWYRQILGQKVEFLVSFYNNEISEKSEIFDDQFSVERPDGSNFTLKIRSTKLEDSAMYFCASSVRGLYGYTFGSGTRLTVV.

The chain employs TRBV7-2 and TRBJ2-5; 10 nucleotides line up with TRBD1. The CDR3 consists of 15 residues. Trimming took 5 bases from V and 5 from J; bases not matched to a gene: 8. Germline CDR1 reads SGHTA; CDR2 reads FQGNSA. The CDR3 is CASSPGTGEGETQYF. The CDR3 DNA reads TGTGCCAGCAGCCCTGGGACAGGGGAGGGCGAGACCCAGTACTTC.

CDR3 residues: CASGAQEDTEAFF. For the CDR3, the DNA is TGTGCTAGTGGCGCTCAGGAAGACACTGAAGCTTTCTTT. This chain connects TRBV12-5 to TRBJ1-1; D call uncertain. The V gene's germline CDR1 is LGHNT and CDR2 FRNRAP. The V and J ends lost 6 bases and 3 bases respectively, with 11 bases between them. The CDR3 contains 13 residues.

The CDR3 is CASSLDRAVSTGELFF. CDR3 nucleotides: TGTGCCAGCAGCTTAGACAGGGCGGTCTCTACCGGGGAGCTGTTTTTT. The chain links TRBV7-8 to TRBJ2-2; maybe TRBD1 (6 bases). The V gene lost 1 base and the J gene lost 5 bases, with 14 bases spanning the gap. The CDR3 loop spans 16 amino acids. Germline V lookup: CDR1 SGHVS, CDR2 FQNEAQ.